The next 10 T cell receptor beta chains were all read from a single sample in a study of identical twins. TCRdb independently ran MiXCR on the 5' RACE reads; one entry per CDR3 protein. This table holds about 660,000 distinct CDR3 sequences, less than 10% found once. The data were also submitted as part of a second study, on yellow fever vaccine responses in identical twins.

Sequencing input: PBMCs. Every receptor here comes from a woman between 18 and 29 years old in good health.

The V and J genes are TRBV3-1 and TRBJ2-7; tentatively, D is TRBD1 or TRBD2 (5 bases each). Trimming stripped 5 bases from V and 2 bases from J, with 19 bases between. Germline V gene data show CDR1 as LGHDT and CDR2 as YNNKEL (reference sequence). The CDR3 has 16 amino acids. DNA for the CDR3: TGTGCCAGCAGCGACGTACCGGGGACCGCCACCTACGAGCAGTACTTC. This gives the protein CASSDVPGTATYEQYF.

This clonotype was observed at least ten times. The chain carries TRBV6-5 and TRBJ2-5, with TRBD1 identical over 7 bases. J lost 3 bases, V lost 0 bases, and 4 bases had no gene match. The CDR3 spans 15 residues. Germline V gene sequence: CDR1 MNHEY, CDR2 SVGAGI. The DNA of the CDR3 is TGTGCCAGCAGTTACTCGGGGACAGTCGAAGAGACCCAGTACTTC. This translates into CASSYSGTVEETQYF.

The genes are TRBV28 and TRBJ2-7; D gene uncertain. Germline V gives CDR1 MDHEN, CDR2 SYDVKM. V was trimmed by 5 bases and J by 3 bases, leaving 20 bases between them. The CDR3 sequence is 16 residues long. CDR3 protein: CASSGMTSRSVYEQYF. CDR3 sequence (DNA): TGTGCCAGCAGTGGGATGACTTCCCGGTCGGTCTACGAGCAGTACTTC. Variable domain in full (rest from reference TRBV28 and TRBJ2-7): DVKVTQSSRYLVKRTGEKVFLECVQDMDHENMFWYRQDPGLGLRLIYFSYDVKMKEKGDIPEGYSVSREKKERFSLILESASTNQTSMYLCASSGMTSRSVYEQYFGPGTRLTVT.

This clonotype has at least ten counts. The V gene is TRBV28, the J gene TRBJ2-1; the match to TRBD2 covers 12 bases. The length of the CDR3 is 20 residues. V lost 6 bases and J lost 10; bases outside the gene matches: 25. Germline CDR1 MDHEN, CDR2 SYDVKM. The chain's CDR3 is CASSSFSASGRGGSLGEQFF. The CDR3 DNA follows: TGTGCCAGCAGCTCCTTCTCGGCTAGCGGGAGGGGCGGATCGTTAGGAGAGCAGTTCTTC.

This clonotype was seen repeatedly, ten times or more. The V gene is TRBV10-3, the J gene TRBJ2-7; D is unresolved. The CDR3 extends over 12 amino acids. Trimming stripped 3 bases from V and 2 bases from J, with 5 bases between. Germline V gene lookup returns CDR1 ENHRY and CDR2 SYGVKD. The CDR3 region is CAISEPPYEQYF. As DNA, the CDR3 is TGTGCCATCAGTGAACCTCCCTACGAGCAGTACTTC.

The CDR3 nucleotides are TGTGCCAGCAGACACAGGGAAGAGACCCAGTACTTC. Translated: CASRHREETQYF. The V call is TRBV2, the J call TRBJ2-5, with D possibly TRBD1 on 6 matching bases. Trimming stripped 6 bases from V and 3 bases from J, with 8 bases between. Germline values: CDR1 SNHLY, CDR2 FYNNEI. This CDR3 spans 12 amino acids.

J is TRBJ2-3 and V is TRBV6-1; TRBD1 matches 8 bases. Germline V gives CDR1 MNHNS, CDR2 SASEGT. The CDR3 totals 15 residues. V trimming: 6 bases; J trimming: 9 bases; junction bases outside the gene matches: 14. The CDR3 loop reads CASRPGTGTLGTQYF. The CDR3, as DNA: TGTGCCAGCAGGCCCGGGACAGGCACACTGGGGACGCAGTATTTT.

This clonotype was found many times. The chain joins TRBV5-1 to TRBJ2-1; 15 bases match TRBD2. Germline CDR1 reads SGHRS; CDR2 reads YFSETQ. The CDR3 consists of 18 residues. V was pared by 4 bases and J by 8 bases, with 13 bases of the junction left unmatched. The CDR3 region has the DNA TGCGCCAGCAGCAACGGACTAGCGGGAGGGATTCGAGTCTATGAGCAGTTCTTC. Its translation: CASSNGLAGGIRVYEQFF.

CDR3 nucleotide sequence: TGTGCCAGCAGTTACTCGTGGTCAGGGCCTAATGATGAGCAGTTCTTC. Its translation: CASSYSWSGPNDEQFF. The genes are TRBV6-5 and TRBJ2-1; D is possibly TRBD1 (5 bases). The CDR3 spans 16 residues. The V gene's germline CDR1 is MNHEY and CDR2 SVGAGI. The ends were cut back, 0 bases at V and 8 bases at J, with 17 bases in the middle.

This sequence joins TRBV3-1 and TRBJ2-1; D is perhaps TRBD2 (5 bases). The CDR3 contains 15 residues. The V gene lost 0 bases and the J gene lost 8 bases, with 14 bases spanning the gap. Germline V gene lookup returns CDR1 LGHDT and CDR2 YNNKEL (reference sequence). The DNA for the CDR3 is TGTGCCAGCAGCCAAGAACCCTTCGGGAAGTATGAGCAGTTCTTC. Residues: CASSQEPFGKYEQFF.